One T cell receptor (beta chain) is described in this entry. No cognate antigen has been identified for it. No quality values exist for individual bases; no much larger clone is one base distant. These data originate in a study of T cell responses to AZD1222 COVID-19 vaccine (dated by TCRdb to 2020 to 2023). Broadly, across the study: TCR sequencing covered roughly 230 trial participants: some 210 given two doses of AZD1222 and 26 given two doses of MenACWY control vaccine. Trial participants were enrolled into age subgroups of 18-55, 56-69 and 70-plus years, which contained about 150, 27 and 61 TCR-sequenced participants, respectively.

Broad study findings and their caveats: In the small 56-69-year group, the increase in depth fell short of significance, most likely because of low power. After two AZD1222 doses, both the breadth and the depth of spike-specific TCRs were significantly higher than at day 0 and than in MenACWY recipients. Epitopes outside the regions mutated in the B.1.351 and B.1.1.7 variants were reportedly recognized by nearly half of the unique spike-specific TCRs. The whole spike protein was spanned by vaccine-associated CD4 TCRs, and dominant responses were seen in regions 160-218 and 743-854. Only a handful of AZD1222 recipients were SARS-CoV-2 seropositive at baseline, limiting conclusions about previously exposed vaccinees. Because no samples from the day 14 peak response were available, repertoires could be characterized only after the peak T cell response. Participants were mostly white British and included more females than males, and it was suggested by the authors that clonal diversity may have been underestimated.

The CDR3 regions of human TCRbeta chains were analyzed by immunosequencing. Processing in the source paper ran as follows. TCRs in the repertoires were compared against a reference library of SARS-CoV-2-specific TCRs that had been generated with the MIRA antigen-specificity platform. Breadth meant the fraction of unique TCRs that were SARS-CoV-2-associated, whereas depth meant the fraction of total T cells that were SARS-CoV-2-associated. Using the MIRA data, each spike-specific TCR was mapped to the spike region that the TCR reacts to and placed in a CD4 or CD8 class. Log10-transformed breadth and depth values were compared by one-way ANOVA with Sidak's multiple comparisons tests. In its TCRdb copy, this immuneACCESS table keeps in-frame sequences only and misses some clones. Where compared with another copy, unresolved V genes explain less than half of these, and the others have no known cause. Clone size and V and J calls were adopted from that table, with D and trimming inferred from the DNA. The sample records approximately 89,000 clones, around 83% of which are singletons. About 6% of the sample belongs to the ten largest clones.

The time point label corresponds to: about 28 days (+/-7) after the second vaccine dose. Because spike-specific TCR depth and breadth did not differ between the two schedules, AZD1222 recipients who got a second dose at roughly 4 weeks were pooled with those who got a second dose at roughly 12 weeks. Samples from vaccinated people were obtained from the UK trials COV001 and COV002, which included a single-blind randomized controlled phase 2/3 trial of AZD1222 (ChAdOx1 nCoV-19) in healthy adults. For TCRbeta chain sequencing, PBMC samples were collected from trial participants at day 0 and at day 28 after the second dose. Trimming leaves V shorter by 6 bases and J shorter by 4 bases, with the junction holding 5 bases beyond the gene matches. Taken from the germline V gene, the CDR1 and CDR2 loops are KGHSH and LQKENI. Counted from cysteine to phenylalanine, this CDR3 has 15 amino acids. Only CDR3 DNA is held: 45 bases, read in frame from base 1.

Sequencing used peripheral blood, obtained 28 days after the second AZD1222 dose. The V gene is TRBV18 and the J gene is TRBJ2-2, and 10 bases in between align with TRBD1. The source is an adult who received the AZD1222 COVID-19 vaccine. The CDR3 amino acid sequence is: CASSPRTGGTGELFF. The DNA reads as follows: TGTGCCAGCTCTCCCCGGACAGGGGGCACCGGGGAGCTGTTTTTT.